The T cell receptor (beta chain) described here comes from a study of blood T cell repertoires in COVID-19. Looking at the study overall: Acute and convalescent COVID-19 samples came from the United States, Italy and Spain.

Living in under 30 US areas, the participants were between roughly 18 and 90 years of age. Cohort 3 recovery required two negative PCRs, clearance, or symptom resolution. The CDR3 contains 15 residues. CDR1 GTSNPN and CDR2 SVGIG come from the germline V gene (reference sequence). The ends were cut back, 1 base at V and 3 bases at J, with 12 bases in the middle. In the authors' methods: Reference gene primer amplification gave nucleated cell count estimates. Profiling relied on immunoSEQ multiplex PCR, and the TCRdb table lists in-frame clones only, not all of them. D and trimming were read from the DNA, whereas the V and J calls and clone size are those reported in that table. The table lists around 160,000 clones, 65% to 85% of them singletons, with 13% in the top ten.

This sequence originates from a woman aged 60-70 years who had recovered from COVID-19. Sequenced material: PBMCs or T cells enriched from blood (not recorded which). The J gene is TRBJ2-2, the V gene TRBV30; TRBD1 is a possible D gene (6 bases). The CDR3 DNA reads TGTGCCTGGAGTGCCTCCGGGACATACACCGGGGAGCTGTTTTTT. As protein: CAWSASGTYTGELFF.